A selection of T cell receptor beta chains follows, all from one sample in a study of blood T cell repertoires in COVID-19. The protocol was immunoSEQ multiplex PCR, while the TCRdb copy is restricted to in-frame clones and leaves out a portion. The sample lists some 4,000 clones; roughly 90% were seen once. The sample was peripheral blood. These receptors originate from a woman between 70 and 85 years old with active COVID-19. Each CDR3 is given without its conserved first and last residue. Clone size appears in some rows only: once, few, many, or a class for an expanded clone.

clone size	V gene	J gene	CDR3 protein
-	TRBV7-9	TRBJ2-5	ASSDRGPRETQY
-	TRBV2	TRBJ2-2	ASSEFGTANTGELF
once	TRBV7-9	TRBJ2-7	ASSSQGLYEQY
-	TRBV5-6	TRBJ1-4	ASTDRANEKLF
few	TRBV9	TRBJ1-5	ASSVGPGGSNQPQH
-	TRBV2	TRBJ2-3	ASSEGLRPMDTQY
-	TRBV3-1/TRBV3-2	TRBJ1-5	ASSQVASNQPQH
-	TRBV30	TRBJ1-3	AWNRDSFLSGNTIY
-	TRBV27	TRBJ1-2	ASSSRGQGRSYGYT
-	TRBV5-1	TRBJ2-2	ASSLASSSGTGELF
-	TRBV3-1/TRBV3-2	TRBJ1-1	ASSQDQYMNTEAF
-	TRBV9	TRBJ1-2	ASSVEHADYYGYT
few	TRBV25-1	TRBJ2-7	ASSERDRGNEQY
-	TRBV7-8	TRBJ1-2	ASSKYRAGQGVFYGYT
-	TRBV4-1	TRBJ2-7	ASSQVAGGIYEQY
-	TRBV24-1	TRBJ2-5	ATSEDMGGLVVETQY
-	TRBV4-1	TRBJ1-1	ASSQDRTVNTEAF
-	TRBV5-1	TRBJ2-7	ASSLRQGAGEQY
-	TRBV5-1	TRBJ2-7	ASSLVGTRQGGEQY
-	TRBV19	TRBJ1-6	ASSIDSGVGSPLH
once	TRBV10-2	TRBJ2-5	ASSQKETQY
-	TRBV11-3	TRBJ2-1	ASSSDRGVEQF
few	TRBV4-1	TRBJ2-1	ASSQIRLVRSYNEQF
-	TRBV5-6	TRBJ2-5	ASSFMRPNAETQY
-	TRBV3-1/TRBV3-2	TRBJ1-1	ASSQARGTEAF
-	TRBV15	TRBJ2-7	ATSREGASYEQY
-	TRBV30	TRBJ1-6	AFGDSSSSYNSPLH
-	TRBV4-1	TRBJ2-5	ASRFTTSRGKTQY
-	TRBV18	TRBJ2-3	ASSPGTGVGDTQY
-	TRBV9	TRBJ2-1	ASSVDAGFYNEQF
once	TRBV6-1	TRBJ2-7	ASSEKGRFAYEQY
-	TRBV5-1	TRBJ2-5	ASSLEGQDQETQY
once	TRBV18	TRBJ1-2	ASSPRSGPGNYGYT
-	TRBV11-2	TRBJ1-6	ASSFYRVSYNSPLH